The present T cell receptor beta chain was sequenced within a study of T cell repertoires in cytomegalovirus infection. The wider study: Epitope selection comprised recently identified HLA-C-restricted CMV epitopes and well-studied HLA-B-restricted CMV epitopes. Indications came from public TCR beta signatures; they pointed to CMV infection and to a matching HLA type. General study results and limits: Cumulative frequency (of public TCR beta family members) identified carriers of CMV plus the relevant HLA. HLA-C-restricted TCR beta clonotypes specific for CMV led the ex vivo response.

TCRdb re-derived calls from the reads in MiXCR, one entry per CDR3 protein. The repertoire has fewer than 65,000 distinct CDR3 sequences, around 18% of them found once; the top ten carry more than 25%. The V end lost 6 bases, the J end lost 1 base, and 9 bases lay between the germline ends. CDR3 size: 13 residues. This clonotype appeared a few times. Its antigen is not identified. J is TRBJ2-5 and V is TRBV12-3 or TRBV12-4; D not certain. The sequences come from CD8+ T cells from cultured PBMCs, collected from culture after CMV antigen stimulation. This receptor was identified in a human donor in good health (CMV status not recorded). Some clones in this sample may be carry-over from other donors' samples. CDR3 nucleotide sequence: TGTGCCAGCAGGAGCAGCTTCCAAGAGACCCAGTACTTC. Translation: CASRSSFQETQYF.